This TCR beta chain was identified during a study of glioma-infiltrating T cells. Study results and limitations: Gliomas, especially low-grade, showed above-expected tissue-blood divergence; non-neoplastic patients showed below. CDR3 overlap between tissue and blood was very small.

Concerning this clonotype itself: Its antigen is currently unknown. Mismatch with germline at one junction end may stem from a read error.

The germline gives CDR1 MGHRA, CDR2 YSYEKL. The CDR3 totals 16 residues. TCR alpha and beta CDR3 regions were amplified from RNA using iRepertoire nested multiplex PCR. Tissue mRNA or PBMC total RNA, 100-400 ng, went into one-step reverse transcription and amplification. TCRdb re-analysed the multiplex PCR reads in MiXCR, keeping a single row per CDR3 protein. The sample shows approximately 110,000 distinct CDR3 sequences, roughly 24% of them seen only once. The origin of this receptor is a human donor with low-grade glioma or glioblastoma, undergoing nonglioma brain surgery, or in good health (not recorded which). What was sequenced was glioma tissue, nonneoplastic brain tissue, or PBMCs (not recorded which). The chain links TRBV4-1 to TRBJ2-1, with 7 bases identical to TRBD2. The CDR3 nucleotides are TGCGCCAGCAGACCTGGGACTATCGGACAATACAATGGGCAGTTCTTC. Protein product: CASRPGTIGQYNGQFF.